The rows below give T cell receptor beta chains drawn from one sample of a study of regulatory T cells in long-lasting Graves disease. From the multiplex PCR reads, TCRdb called clonotypes with MiXCR, one entry per CDR3 protein. Among 400,000 to 500,000 distinct CDR3 sequences, around 15% were seen once, and the ten largest hold approximately 19%. These same records also appear under a second study, on T cells in Graves' hyperthyroidism and ophthalmopathy.

The source was peripheral blood mononuclear cells (PBMCs), collected at new diagnosis, from a patient treated with antithyroid drugs. The receptors here all came from a woman between 50 and 59 years old with Graves disease. Each CDR3 is given with its conserved first and last residue. Each record gives: V gene, J gene, clone size, CDR3 length, D gene, CDR3 DNA, CDR3 protein. A D gene is named only where the DNA matches it firmly. Expanded clones get a size class; other rows say once, few or many, or leave the size out.

>TRBV7-9|TRBJ2-3|many|12|.
TGTGCCAGCAGCTTAGAGGTAGATACGCAGTATTTT
CASSLEVDTQYF
>TRBV28|TRBJ2-3|many|15|TRBD2
TGTGCCAGCAGTCCGGGACTAGCGGGAGTGGATACGCAGTATTTT
CASSPGLAGVDTQYF
>TRBV14|TRBJ1-3|.|16|.
TGTGCCAGCAGCCAAGGTCCGGTCTGGGGTGGAAACACCATATATTTT
CASSQGPVWGGNTIYF
>TRBV7-3|TRBJ2-2|.|13|.
TGTGCCAGCCGGACGGGGGTGGACGGGGAGCTGTTTTTT
CASRTGVDGELFF
>TRBV28|TRBJ1-4|many|15|.
TGTGCCAGCAGAATACCGGGTCTAACTAATGAAAAACTGTTTTTT
CASRIPGLTNEKLFF
>TRBV11-2|TRBJ2-3|many|18|.
TGTGCCAGCAGCTTAGATCTTTGGGGGGCGCGTGACACAGATACGCAGTATTTT
CASSLDLWGARDTDTQYF
>TRBV20-1|TRBJ2-7|many|16|.
TGCAGTGCTAGGACTATGGAGGGAGGCGGGATCTACGAGCAGTACTTC
CSARTMEGGGIYEQYF
>TRBV18|TRBJ2-7|.|14|.
TGTGCCAGCTCACGGGGACCCCATACCTACGAGCAGTACTTC
CASSRGPHTYEQYF
>TRBV7-2|TRBJ2-3|many|16|TRBD2
TGTGCCAGCAGCTTACGAGGCGGGGGAGGGACAGATACGCAGTATTTT
CASSLRGGGGTDTQYF
>TRBV4-1|TRBJ2-7|.|13|.
TGTGCCAGCAGCCAAGATTTGGATTCCGAGCAGTACTTC
CASSQDLDSEQYF
>TRBV19|TRBJ1-3|.|15|.
TGTGCCAGTAGATGGGCCGATACGGACGGAAACACCATATATTTT
CASRWADTDGNTIYF
>TRBV19|TRBJ1-5|.|15|.
TGTGCCAGTAGTATGGAACAGTTTAGCAATCAGCCCCAGCATTTT
CASSMEQFSNQPQHF
>TRBV7-3|TRBJ2-1|many|15|.
TGTGCCAGCAGCTTGGACAGCCGCTCCTACAATGAGCAGTTCTTC
CASSLDSRSYNEQFF
>TRBV3-1|TRBJ2-1|.|15|.
TGTGCCAGCAGCCAAGGAACGGGAGAAGTTAATGAGCAGTTCTTC
CASSQGTGEVNEQFF
>TRBV12-3/TRBV12-4|TRBJ2-3|many|14|TRBD1
TGTGCCAGCAGTTATCGACAGGGCGCAGATACGCAGTATTTT
CASSYRQGADTQYF
>TRBV20-1|TRBJ2-7|few|16|TRBD1
TGCAGTGCTAGATCCCGACCAGGGGGCTCGTACTACGAGCAGTACTTC
CSARSRPGGSYYEQYF
>TRBV2|TRBJ2-1|many|14|TRBD1
TGTGCCAGCACTGTGGACAGGGGGGCCAATGAGCAGTTCTTC
CASTVDRGANEQFF
>TRBV28|TRBJ1-1|many|14|.
TGTGCCAGCAGTCCGTGGGTGACGAACACTGAAGCTTTCTTT
CASSPWVTNTEAFF
>TRBV2|TRBJ2-3|many|14|.
TGTGCCAGCAACACACAGGGTAGCACAGATACGCAGTATTTT
CASNTQGSTDTQYF
>TRBV28|TRBJ2-1|many|15|.
TGTGCCAGCAGGCCCTGGAGGGTCACCTACAATGAGCAGTTCTTC
CASRPWRVTYNEQFF
>TRBV18|TRBJ2-1|few|14|.
TGTGCCACCAGGGAGGATGGGGGCTACAATGAGCAGTTCTTC
CATREDGGYNEQFF
>TRBV5-1|TRBJ2-7|few|15|.
TGCGCCAGCAGCTTGCTGGGACCGGGTCCCTACGAGCAGTACTTC
CASSLLGPGPYEQYF
>TRBV12-3/TRBV12-4|TRBJ2-7|many|14|TRBD2
TGTGCCAGCAGTTTACTAGCGGCACGCTACGAGCAGTACTTC
CASSLLAARYEQYF
>TRBV5-1|TRBJ2-7|many|13|.
TGCGCCAGCAGCCCCTTCCCAACCTACGAGCAGTACTTC
CASSPFPTYEQYF